This TCR beta chain derives from a study of CD8 T cells in ankylosing spondylitis. Germline assignment: CDR1 SGHDT and CDR2 YYEEEE. The CDR3 is made up of 15 amino acids. V dropped 2 bases and J dropped 7 bases, with 15 bases sitting between them. TCRdb called the 5' RACE reads again in MiXCR, with one record for every CDR3 protein. The sample includes over 200,000 distinct CDR3 sequences, roughly a tenth seen only once; the top ten take approximately 20%. This clonotype was observed at least ten times. This clonotype was sampled from a male donor with ankylosing spondylitis or in good health (not recorded which). The sample consisted of blood, either unsorted or a sorted T cell fraction (not recorded which). The chain links TRBV5-6 to TRBJ2-2; D may be TRBD1 or TRBD2 (5 bases each). CDR3 in DNA: TGTGCCAGCAGCTTTGGGTACAGGAGGCTCGGGGAGCTGTTTTTT. Translation gives CASSFGYRRLGELFF.